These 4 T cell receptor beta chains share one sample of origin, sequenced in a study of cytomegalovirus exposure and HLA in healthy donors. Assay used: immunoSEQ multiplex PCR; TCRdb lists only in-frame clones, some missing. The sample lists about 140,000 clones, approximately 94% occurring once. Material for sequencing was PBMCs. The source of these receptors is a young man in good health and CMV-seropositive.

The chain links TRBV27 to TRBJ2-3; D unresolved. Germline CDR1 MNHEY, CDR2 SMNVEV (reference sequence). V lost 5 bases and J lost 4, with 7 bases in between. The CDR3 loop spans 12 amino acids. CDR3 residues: CASSPEPDTQYF. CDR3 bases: TGTGCCAGCAGTCCTGAGCCAGATACGCAGTATTTT.

The CDR3 sequence: CASSLSAAYNEQFF. In DNA, the CDR3 is TGTGCCAGCAGCTTATCGGCGGCCTACAATGAGCAGTTCTTC. This rearrangement joins TRBV7-9 to TRBJ2-1; no definite D call. The length of the CDR3 is 14 residues. Per germline, CDR1 SEHNR and CDR2 FQNEAQ (reference sequence). Trimming took 2 bases from V and 2 from J, leaving 7 bases between them.

As DNA, the CDR3 is TGTGCCAGCTCACCGGACAACCTCTATGGCTACACCTTC. It yields the protein CASSPDNLYGYTF. This chain connects TRBV18 to TRBJ1-2, with D possibly TRBD1 on 5 matching bases. This CDR3 has 13 amino acids. Germline V gene data show CDR1 as KGHSH and CDR2 as LQKENI. Trimming removed 3 bases from V and 4 bases from J, with 9 bases in between.

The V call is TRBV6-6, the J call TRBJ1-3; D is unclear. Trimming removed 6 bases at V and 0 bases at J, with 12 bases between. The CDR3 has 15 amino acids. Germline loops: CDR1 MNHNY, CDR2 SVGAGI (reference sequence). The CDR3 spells CASREWSDSGNTIYF. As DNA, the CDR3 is TGTGCCAGCAGGGAATGGAGTGACTCTGGAAACACCATATATTTT.